The rows below give T cell receptor beta chains drawn from one sample of a study of regulatory T cells in long-lasting Graves disease. TCRdb re-derived calls from the multiplex PCR reads in MiXCR, one entry per CDR3 protein. Of 500,000 or so distinct CDR3 sequences in the sample, roughly 15% were seen once. The sample was also reused in another study, on T cells in Graves' hyperthyroidism and ophthalmopathy.

This sample comprised peripheral blood mononuclear cells (PBMCs), obtained at new diagnosis, from a patient treated with antithyroid drugs. The receptor source for this set is a man aged 40-50 years with Graves disease. Each CDR3 is given without its conserved first and last residue. Clone size appears in some rows only: once, few, many, or a class for an expanded clone.

13,TRBV30,many,TRBJ1-1,AWRKWGSQGTEAF
14,TRBV2,many,TRBJ1-4,ASSRTGGGTNEKLF
12,TRBV11-3,.,TRBJ2-2,ASSVLLNTGELF
13,TRBV11-2,.,TRBJ1-4,ASSLGGRNNEKLF
14,TRBV6-1,.,TRBJ2-1,ASSAGWGPHGDEQF
10,TRBV18,many,TRBJ1-1,ASSNRDTEAF
12,TRBV6-1,.,TRBJ2-1,ASGNRRELHEQF
11,TRBV20-1,many,TRBJ2-1,SASSSAFNEQF
13,TRBV13,many,TRBJ2-2,ASSSAQWGTGELF
11,TRBV2,many,TRBJ2-3,ASMERAGDTQY
12,TRBV3-1,many,TRBJ1-5,ASSQAGGNQPQH
13,TRBV12-3/TRBV12-4,.,TRBJ2-2,ASSLWLDYSRELF
12,TRBV20-1,.,TRBJ2-7,GAIPGRARREQY
11,TRBV6-2/TRBV6-3,.,TRBJ1-6,ASSYYPNSPLH
15,TRBV29-1,.,TRBJ2-7,SVPGGGGLAGSYEQY
12,TRBV2,many,TRBJ1-2,ASKELDRVYGYT
10,TRBV27,many,TRBJ2-5,ASSSHMETQY
13,TRBV29-1,.,TRBJ2-3,SVEILAGRADTQY
12,TRBV6-2/TRBV6-3,few,TRBJ1-2,ASSYGRRDYGYT
11,TRBV24-1,few,TRBJ2-3,ATSDMDRPTQY
13,TRBV18,many,TRBJ2-1,ASSPQGATGNEQF
13,TRBV6-2/TRBV6-3,few,TRBJ1-4,ASSEIGQGNEKLF
13,TRBV6-5,many,TRBJ2-7,ASSYKREGPYEQY
12,TRBV9,many,TRBJ2-7,ASSVAQGAGEQY
10,TRBV29-1,many,TRBJ2-5,SVGQGQETQY
12,TRBV12-3/TRBV12-4,many,TRBJ1-5,ASSSRQGTQPQH
12,TRBV5-1,many,TRBJ1-4,ASSLAGEDEKLF
14,TRBV13,few,TRBJ2-6,ASSPPRAGGANVLT
15,TRBV5-1,.,TRBJ2-4,ASSVDSPSLAKNIQY
14,TRBV28,many,TRBJ1-1,ASSLPGQALFTEAF
14,TRBV12-3/TRBV12-4,few,TRBJ2-4,ASSSLWRTGKNIQY
11,TRBV20-1,many,TRBJ2-7,SASSGSTYEQY
13,TRBV28,many,TRBJ2-7,ASSLIQGQTYEQY
15,TRBV6-2/TRBV6-3,many,TRBJ2-1,ASSETHLAGGPLQQF
11,TRBV5-1,many,TRBJ2-5,ASSSWDTETQY
14,TRBV6-6,many,TRBJ2-5,ASSYSRRANRETQY
13,TRBV29-1,many,TRBJ2-5,SVAGGSGRGETQY
12,TRBV20-1,.,TRBJ1-1,SAREFTTGTEAF
14,TRBV28,many,TRBJ2-7,ASSLFDRGGWDEQY
16,TRBV12-3/TRBV12-4,many,TRBJ2-7,ASSTYSGTSGRPGEQY
14,TRBV9,.,TRBJ2-7,ASSAPGTYSSYEQY
13,TRBV7-3,.,TRBJ2-2,ASSSLPGLPRELF
14,TRBV7-8,many,TRBJ2-1,ASSVFPGLAGNEQF
12,TRBV27,many,TRBJ2-3,ASSLPSGPDTQY
16,TRBV5-1,many,TRBJ1-1,ASSLAAGGPIDYTEAF
15,TRBV5-1,many,TRBJ2-3,ASSLVPSGASTDTQY
11,TRBV12-3/TRBV12-4,.,TRBJ1-2,ASSFGQYYGYT
15,TRBV6-5,many,TRBJ2-3,ASSYSRIERSTDTQY
12,TRBV6-5,many,TRBJ2-7,ASSYRQDSYEQY
14,TRBV28,many,TRBJ2-1,ASSPTSGGLYNEQF
16,TRBV6-2/TRBV6-3,.,TRBJ2-3,ASSLTSGSRRVAQTQY
12,TRBV20-1,.,TRBJ1-5,SARTGFSNQPQH
13,TRBV12-3/TRBV12-4,many,TRBJ2-1,ASSPSPGQYNEQF
15,TRBV19,.,TRBJ2-4,ASSSRDRGLAKNIQY